The 14 T cell receptor beta chains presented below share a single source sample, sequenced in a study of shared clonotypes between healthy human individuals. Method: immunoSEQ multiplex PCR; TCRdb's copy keeps in-frame clones and lacks some. This table holds some 2.3 million clones, more than 85% found once. The sequencing sample was made of naive CD4+ T cells from PBMCs. Subset in this sample: CD45RA+ positively selected. All receptors derive from a man younger than 30 in good health. Some clones in this sample may be carry-over from other donors' samples.

This clone was counted once. CDR3 region: CASSPGGQVEKLFF. The CDR3 nucleotides read TGTGCCAGCAGCCCAGGGGGCCAGGTTGAAAAACTGTTTTTT. The chain carries TRBV5-6 and TRBJ1-4, with 8 bases fitting TRBD1. Germline CDR1 SGHDT, CDR2 YYEEEE. The CDR3 is 14 amino acids. V lost 4 bases, J lost 7 bases, and 6 bases stayed unmatched.

This rearrangement joins TRBV18 to TRBJ1-2; 9 bases match TRBD1. CDR1 KGHSH and CDR2 LQKENI come from the germline V gene. The CDR3 has 15 amino acids. After removal of 2 bases from V and 6 bases from J, the junction contained 7 bases not matched to a gene. Written as DNA, the CDR3 is TGTGCCAGCTCACCATGGACAGGGGAAGGCGATGGCTACACCTTC. Encoded protein: CASSPWTGEGDGYTF.

This clone was observed once. The chain recombines TRBV18 with TRBJ2-5, with D maybe TRBD1 (7 bases). Trimming took off 5 bases at V and 4 bases at J, with 11 bases between the two ends. Germline-derived CDR1 and CDR2 are KGHSH and LQKENI. CDR3 length: 13 amino acids. The CDR3 protein is CASSAGQLETQYF. CDR3 DNA sequence: TGTGCCAGCTCAGCGGGACAGCTAGAGACCCAGTACTTC.

The CDR3 nucleotides are TGTGCCAGCAGCACCCGACTAGCGGGGGGGAGCTTAGGGGAGCTGTTTTTT. This gives the protein CASSTRLAGGSLGELFF. The V and J genes are TRBV5-4 and TRBJ2-2, with 14 bases aligning to TRBD2. Germline V gene sequence: CDR1 SGHNT, CDR2 YYREEE (reference sequence). The CDR3 consists of 17 residues. Unmatched junction bases numbered 10, after V lost 4 bases and J lost 8 bases. Filled out from reference TRBV5-4 and TRBJ2-2, the complete variable domain reads ETGVTQSPTHLIKTRGQQVTLRCSSQSGHNTVSWYQQALGQGPQFIFQYYREEENGRGNFPPRFSGLQFPNYSSELNVNALELDDSALYLCASSTRLAGGSLGELFFGEGSRLTVL.

V usage is TRBV9 and J usage is TRBJ2-5; either TRBD1 or TRBD2 may fit D (6 bases each). The CDR3 covers 16 residues. CDR1 SGDLS and CDR2 YYNGEE come from the germline V gene. V gave up 3 bases and J gave up 4 bases, with 19 bases separating them. CDR3 coding DNA: TGTGCCAGCAGCGGAGGGGGGATGAGCTTGGGAGAGACCCAGTACTTC. Translated, it gives CASSGGGMSLGETQYF.

This clone occurred once. This chain joins TRBV18 and TRBJ1-3; tentative D call: TRBD1 (6 bases). Trimming took 4 bases from V and 1 from J, leaving 14 bases between them. The CDR3 extends over 16 amino acids. CDR1 and CDR2 from the germline V gene are KGHSH and LQKENI. The CDR3 spells CASSQGQRLSGNTIYF. CDR3 bases: TGTGCCAGCTCACAAGGACAGAGATTATCTGGAAACACCATATATTTT.

CDR3: CASSLRGEPNEQFF. CDR3 DNA: TGTGCCAGCAGCCTCCGGGGGGAACCAAATGAGCAGTTCTTC. This chain joins TRBV7-6 and TRBJ2-1; 7 bases fit TRBD2. Per germline, CDR1 SGHVS and CDR2 FNYEAQ. The V segment lost 5 bases and the J segment 7 bases; nucleotides outside the gene matches: 8. The CDR3 loop spans 14 amino acids.

The chain carries TRBV10-2 and TRBJ1-1; 11 bases match TRBD1. The CDR3 consists of 14 residues. Per the germline V gene, CDR1 is WSHSY and CDR2 is SAAADI. J lost 8 bases, V lost 8 bases, and 10 bases had no gene match. CDR3 residues: CASVPDRGPFEAFF. As DNA, the CDR3 is TGCGCCAGCGTCCCGGACAGGGGGCCCTTCGAAGCTTTCTTT.

The chain has TRBV11-1 and TRBJ2-7; 7 bases agree with TRBD1. Germline V gene sequence: CDR1 SGHAT, CDR2 FQDESV (reference sequence). The junction had 5 bases not matched to a gene; V was cut back by 2 bases and J by 4 bases. CDR3 length equals 14 residues. CDR3 loop: CASSLKGTAYEQYF. In nucleotides, the CDR3 is TGTGCCAGCAGCTTAAAGGGGACAGCTTACGAGCAGTACTTC.

On this clone itself: Other DNA sequences in the same sample also yield this CDR3. The gene calls are TRBV7-2 and TRBJ2-3; 10 bases align to TRBD2. The ends lost 5 bases at V and 5 bases at J; junction bases unmatched: 7. CDR1 SGHTA and CDR2 FQGNSA come from the germline V gene. The CDR3 is made up of 15 amino acids. In nucleotides, the CDR3 is TGTGCCAGCAGCCTCCTAGCGGGAGTAGGAGATACGCAGTATTTT. Translation gives CASSLLAGVGDTQYF.

The chain couples TRBV5-1 to TRBJ2-1; D is uncertain. CDR3 size: 15 residues. Looked up from germline, CDR1 is SGHRS and CDR2 is YFSETQ. V gave up 4 bases and J gave up 0 bases, with 11 bases separating them. The CDR3 reads CASSLTENSYNEQFF. In DNA form, the CDR3 reads TGCGCCAGCAGCCTTACAGAGAACTCCTACAATGAGCAGTTCTTC.

The chain couples TRBV27 to TRBJ2-7; a weak D match, TRBD1 (6 bases). Germline assignment: CDR1 MNHEY and CDR2 SMNVEV (reference sequence). The CDR3 is 13 residues long. The ends were cut back, 2 bases at V and 2 bases at J, with 7 bases in the middle. The CDR3: CASSLRTAYEQYF. The CDR3, as DNA: TGTGCCAGCAGTTTAAGGACAGCCTACGAGCAGTACTTC.

Comments on this clone: Distinct nucleotide sequences in the sample also encode this CDR3. The chain uses TRBV7-3 and TRBJ2-2, with D hard to call. V was clipped by 2 bases and J by 5 bases, with 6 bases between them. The germline gives CDR1 SGHTA, CDR2 FQGTGA. The CDR3 is 13 amino acids. CDR3 DNA: TGTGCCAGCAGCTTATTGGGTACCGGGGAGCTGTTTTTT. Its translation is CASSLLGTGELFF.

The chain links TRBV30 to TRBJ2-3, with 7 bases identical to TRBD2. This CDR3 spans 13 amino acids. The trim removed 5 bases at V and 1 base at J, leaving 3 bases unmatched. Germline V CDR1 and CDR2: GTSNPN, SVGIG (reference sequence). The CDR3 DNA reads TGTGCCTGGGTTACTAGCGGCACAGATACGCAGTATTTT. This translates into CAWVTSGTDTQYF.